The 14 T cell receptor beta chains in this list originate from one sample, sequenced in a study of neurological immune-mediated disorders (dated by TCRdb to between 2019 and 2020). The meaning of the sample's time point label: longitudinal time-point 1 (baseline). Preparation of the library involved 5' RACE. Sequencing was performed on an Illumina HiSeq 2500. TCRdb redid the processing of the public reads, applying fastp at Q25 and MiXCR, and retained in-frame beta chains. Rows are unified per CDR3 protein, each entry keeping the most common DNA and genes. Across this sample there are some 54,000 distinct CDR3 sequences, with about 11% seen only once. About 6.6% of the sample is held by the ten biggest clonotypes. Sequencing input: PBMCs. These receptors were collected from a male donor with HTLV-1-associated myelopathy (HAM/TSP).

This clonotype was recorded at least ten times. The chain uses TRBV7-8 and TRBJ1-2; D is unclear. CDR3 length: 13 residues. V was trimmed by 3 bases and J by 3 bases, leaving 8 bases between them. In germline, CDR1 is SGHVS, CDR2 FQNEAQ. The CDR3 loop reads CASSLERDYGYTF. The CDR3 DNA follows: TGTGCCAGCAGCTTGGAGCGGGACTATGGCTACACCTTC.

This clonotype came up once. The CDR3 nucleotides are TGTGCCAGCAGCTTAGCGCCCACTAAAGCTAACTATGGCTACACCTTC. Protein: CASSLAPTKANYGYTF. This rearrangement joins TRBV7-9 to TRBJ1-2; D unresolved. CDR1 SEHNR and CDR2 FQNEAQ come from the germline V gene (reference sequence). V lost 0 bases and J lost 0, with 11 bases in between. The CDR3 length is 16 residues. The full variable domain, completed using reference TRBV7-9 and TRBJ1-2, is DTGVSQNPRHKITKRGQNVTFRCDPISEHNRLYWYRQTLGQGPEFLTYFQNEAQLEKSRLLSDRFSAERPKGSFSTLEIQRTEQGDSAMYLCASSLAPTKANYGYTFGSGTRLTVV.

This clonotype was recorded many times. The chain recombines TRBV15 with TRBJ2-6; D is perhaps TRBD2 (7 bases). The CDR3 is 16 residues long. Trimming took off 1 base at V and 4 bases at J, with 11 bases between the two ends. The germline V gene has CDR1 LNHNV and CDR2 YYDKDF (reference sequence). The DNA for the CDR3 is TGTGCCACCAGCAGAGGGGCGGGGGCCGGGGCCAACGTCCTGACTTTC. Translation gives CATSRGAGAGANVLTF.

The sample holds many counts of this clonotype. The CDR3 loop is CSARESGSYGYTF. The CDR3 nucleotides are TGCAGTGCTAGGGAGAGCGGTAGCTATGGCTACACCTTC. The J gene is TRBJ1-2, the V gene TRBV20-1, with D hard to call. The V and J ends lost 3 bases and 4 bases respectively, with 12 bases between them. CDR1 DFQATT and CDR2 SNEGSKA come from the germline V gene (reference sequence). The CDR3 extends over 13 amino acids.

This clonotype was picked up many times. The chain carries TRBV12-3 or TRBV12-4 and TRBJ1-1; TRBD1 agrees at 8 bases. The CDR3 runs to 14 residues. The ends lost 7 bases at V and 1 base at J; junction bases unmatched: 5. CDR3 nucleotide sequence: TGTGCCAGCACCCAGGGACAGGCGAACACTGAAGCTTTCTTT. Its protein is CASTQGQANTEAFF.

The table lists this clonotype with many counts. The CDR3 nucleotides are TGCAGTGGATCCAGGGGAGGGATCGAGACCCAGTACTTC. Translation: CSGSRGGIETQYF. The gene calls are TRBV20-1 and TRBJ2-5; tentatively, D is TRBD2 (7 bases). The germline V and J ends were trimmed by 7 bases and 5 bases, with 17 bases remaining between them. Looked up from germline, CDR1 is DFQATT and CDR2 is SNEGSKA (reference sequence). The CDR3 extends over 13 amino acids.

The chain has TRBV18 and TRBJ2-5; the D gene is possibly TRBD2 (5 bases). The CDR3 runs to 13 residues. V was trimmed by 6 bases and J by 5 bases, leaving 13 bases between them. Germline V gene sequence: CDR1 KGHSH, CDR2 LQKENI. The CDR3: CASSPGIGETQYF. The CDR3 nucleotides are TGTGCCAGCTCTCCCGGGATTGGGGAGACCCAGTACTTC.

Many counts were recorded for this clonotype. The chain combines TRBV12-3 or TRBV12-4 with TRBJ2-7; TRBD1 matches at 8 bases. The CDR3 has 13 amino acids. The junction had 6 bases not matched to a gene; V was cut back by 8 bases and J by 3 bases. The CDR3: CASGGQGSYEQYF. The CDR3 bases are TGTGCCAGCGGAGGACAGGGCAGCTACGAGCAGTACTTC.

This clonotype was seen at least ten times. CDR3 sequence: CASMGSYEQYF. CDR3 DNA sequence: TGTGCCAGCATGGGGTCCTACGAGCAGTACTTC. The chain joins TRBV6-5 to TRBJ2-7, with no clear D. CDR3 length: 11 residues. Deletions cut 7 bases from V and 1 base from J, with 5 bases between. Germline-derived CDR1 and CDR2 are MNHEY and SVGAGI.

This clonotype was seen many times. V usage is TRBV9 and J usage is TRBJ2-3; 8 bases match TRBD2. Trimming cost V 5 bases and J 0 bases; bases outside gene matches: 5. Germline CDR1 SGDLS, CDR2 YYNGEE. This CDR3 is 15 amino acids long. The CDR3 spells CASSKLAVSTDTQYF. CDR3 DNA sequence: TGTGCCAGCAGTAAACTAGCGGTAAGCACAGATACGCAGTATTTT.

Ten or more counts support this clonotype. The gene calls are TRBV7-9 and TRBJ2-3; 7 nucleotides line up with TRBD2. V was clipped by 5 bases and J by 4 bases; unmatched bases: 6. This CDR3 contains 14 residues. Germline CDR1 reads SEHNR; CDR2 reads FQNEAQ (reference sequence). The CDR3 DNA reads as TGTGCCAGCAGCCCGGGGAGGGAGGCAGATACGCAGTATTTT. Protein product: CASSPGREADTQYF. Supplemented by reference TRBV7-9 and TRBJ2-3, the full variable domain reads DTGVSQNPRHKITKRGQNVTFRCDPISEHNRLYWYRQTLGQGPEFLTYFQNEAQLEKSRLLSDRFSAERPKGSFSTLEIQRTEQGDSAMYLCASSPGREADTQYFGPGTRLTVL.

There are many counts of this clonotype. This rearrangement joins TRBV5-1 to TRBJ1-3; 7 bases line up with TRBD1. CDR3 length: 15 amino acids. Trimming cost V 0 bases and J 2 bases; bases outside gene matches: 2. In germline, CDR1 is SGHRS, CDR2 YFSETQ. The CDR3 spells CASSLDTGAGNTIYF. The CDR3 DNA is TGCGCCAGCAGCTTGGACACAGGGGCTGGAAACACCATATATTTT.

This clonotype was picked up many times. The chain carries TRBV10-1 and TRBJ2-1; TRBD2 matches at 8 bases. This CDR3 is 17 amino acids long. V lost 0 bases and J lost 8; bases outside the gene matches: 12. Germline assignment: CDR1 WNHNN and CDR2 SYGVQD (reference sequence). The CDR3 DNA is TGCGCCAGCAGTGAGTCCGGGGGGGGCCCTACAAGGTATGAGCAGTTCTTC. Protein sequence: CASSESGGGPTRYEQFF.

This clonotype was recorded at least ten times. This rearrangement joins TRBV6-5 to TRBJ2-7; 16 positions match TRBD2. J was trimmed by 6 bases and V by 3 bases; bases with no gene match: 5. Germline CDR1 reads MNHEY; CDR2 reads SVGAGI. The CDR3 spans 16 residues. The CDR3, as DNA: TGTGCCAGCAGTTATGGGACTAGCGGGGGGGGAGGCGAGCAGTACTTC. It encodes CASSYGTSGGGGEQYF.